This TCR beta chain was observed in a study of ipilimumab plus nivolumab after autologous stem cell transplantation. Study at large: Patients received a median of about five ipilimumab and 8 or 9 nivolumab doses. The DLBCL cohort had primary refractory and relapsed disease, with 18-month progression-free survival of about 86% and 29%.

TCRdb keeps only in-frame clones here, not all; method: immunoSEQ multiplex PCR. The sample carries 15,000 to 20,000 clones, about 80% recorded once. Patients got ipilimumab 1 mg/kg beginning 14 to 28 days post-transplant. Dosing: nivolumab 3 mg/kg IV, weeks 1, 4, 7, 10, then every two weeks to week 26. The CDR3 runs to 12 residues. This sequence was found in a male donor with diffuse large B-cell lymphoma. The chain joins TRBV21-1 to TRBJ1-2. TRBV21-1 is given as a pseudogene. The source was PBMCs, collected in a trial of ipilimumab plus nivolumab as post-transplant consolidation. CDR3 residues: CASPIEGGGYTF. DNA for the CDR3: TGTGCCAGCCCCATCGAAGGGGGGGGCTACACCTTC.